The entry below gives a single TCR beta chain sequence along with its context. Only in-frame clones appear in the TCRdb table, and some are missing; sequencing was by immunoSEQ multiplex PCR. The repertoire includes 700,000 or so clones, approximately 85% of them detected once, and about 0.0098% sits in the top ten. The CDR3 length is 14 residues. Germline lookup yields CDR1 SGDLS and CDR2 YYNGEE. V was pared by 4 bases and J by 4 bases, with 14 bases between. This sample is drawn from a study of shared T cell receptors in the human thymus. This sample also belongs to another study, concerning human thymus T cells.

The sample taken for sequencing was thymocytes. This TCR was recovered from a girl under three years old with a congenital heart defect. The rearrangement uses TRBV9 and TRBJ2-5; D may be TRBD1 (5 bases). The CDR3 sequence: CASSPGPGPETQYF. The CDR3 DNA reads as TGTGCCAGCAGCCCCGGGCCAGGGCCAGAGACCCAGTACTTC. Filled out from reference TRBV9 and TRBJ2-5, the complete variable domain reads DSGVTQTPKHLITATGQRVTLRCSPRSGDLSVYWYQQSLDQGLQFLIQYYNGEERAKGNILERFSAQQFPDLHSELNLSSLELGDSALYFCASSPGPGPETQYFGPGTRLLVL.